This TCR beta chain was observed in a study of T cells in women clearing cervical HPV infection (dated by TCRdb to 2017 to 2018). Background on the whole study: The cases were 25 to 30 women with histologically confirmed HPV16-related CIN3 or worse, and 2 of these cases were invasive cancers. The roughly 25 controls were women who cleared a single incident HPV16 infection within 12 months without developing precancer or cancer. This exploratory proof-of-principle case-control study, nested within the Guanacaste HPV Natural History Study in Costa Rica, compared TCR repertoires among women with different cervical HPV16 outcomes. Blood from cases was collected at the visit where the lesion was first found, while blood from controls was collected once the infection could no longer be detected. Quality controls consisted of five blinded duplicates per group, for a total of roughly 60 samples made up of about 50 participants and ten or so replicates. In the parent cohort, approximately 9,900 women aged 18 or older were enrolled in Guanacaste, Costa Rica, during about 1992 to 1994 and then followed for less than 8 years. Since only a few of the women had HLA typing available, the possibility that HLA type was acting as a confounder could not be ruled out. Cases and controls were matched on age within five years and on year of sample collection. Cases had a median age of about 35 years and controls had a median age of around 40, with no significant differences in baseline characteristics. For cases, a median interval of roughly 150 days, with an interquartile range of about 85 to 200 days, was observed between lesion detection and blood sampling.

Using the immunoSEQ assay, multiplex PCR amplified TCR beta CDR3 regions from an average of about 1,200 ng of genomic DNA per sample. Primer bias was corrected in the assay by using a complete synthetic TCR repertoire to establish an amplification baseline. Amplicons were sequenced on the Illumina platform. In the authors' own workflow: Sequences were error-corrected by clustering with frequency ratios and a modified nearest-neighbor algorithm, then analyzed in the immunoSEQ Analyzer with IMGT gene definitions. At each rarefaction depth, TCR richness and evenness were averaged over 20 rarefaction repeats, and samples with fewer sequences than the depth were excluded. Relative abundances of V, D and J genes were compared between groups using Wilcoxon rank sum tests, with FDR correction applied. For the blinded duplicates, the intraclass correlation was over 95% for TCR richness and averaged approximately 76% across 70 or so gene segments. TCRdb obtained this table from immuneACCESS and retained in-frame rearrangements with V and J assigned. These tables miss some clones; where compared with another copy, unresolved V genes account for less than half of the shortfall, and the remainder is unexplained. V, J and clone size are taken as reported in that table, and D and trimming were inferred from the DNA itself. The sample's table lists a count of 30,000 or so clones. The ten biggest clones cover 3.5% to 4.5% of the sample.

Every participant had a single incident cervical HPV16 infection, and prevalent HPV16 infections were excluded. Cervical HPV DNA was detected by MY09/MY11 PCR and genotyped by dot-blot hybridization. About 15 mL of heparinized blood were centrifuged, and the buffy coat was split into aliquots, frozen at -30 degrees C, and then kept at -80 degrees C. QIAGEN kits were used to extract genomic DNA from the buffy coat specimens. Taken from the germline V gene, the CDR1 and CDR2 loops are SGHVS and FQNEAQ. The CDR3 sequence holds 14 residues, the cysteine and phenylalanine included. The 33 bases shown cover part of the CDR3, and their frame starts at base 1. Here V drops 5 bases and J drops 3 bases, and the junction holds 7 bases not matched to any gene. Paper-wide results and their limitations: Random forest classifiers combining richness and V gene abundances distinguished cases from controls with an estimated AUC of roughly 0.8. Whether associations preceded infection or resulted from infection could not be shown with the cross-sectional design, and effector/memory subsets and HPV-specific T cells were not isolated. Lower TRBV6-7 relative abundance was observed in cases than in controls (around 0.1% versus 0.15%; Bonferroni P = 0.0008). TCR repertoire richness was significantly higher in CIN3+ cases than in controls across sequencing depths, while evenness did not differ. T-cell numbers per sample were unknown, so richness differences could reflect varying T-cell content rather than repertoire biology.

With respect to this clone: No antigen is known for it. The CDR3 is cut off 3 residues early in the read; its end comes from the germline J gene.

The receptor chain draws on TRBV7-8 and TRBJ2-7, with TRBD1 identical over 7 junction bases. This clonotype was sampled from a woman between 18 and 69 years old with a cervical HPV16 infection that either progressed to CIN3+ or cleared (not recorded which). Sequenced: blood buffy coat. The DNA read from the CDR3 is TGTGCCAGCAGCCCCCATCGGGACAGCTACGAG. Translation gives CASSPHRDSYE. The entire CDR3 protein is CASSPHRDSYEQYF.